Described below is a single T cell receptor (beta chain) sequence and its context. What it binds is unknown. The sample comes from a study of T cell clonotyping in hematopoietic cell transplantation. General study points: Higher Inverse Simpson Index values in graft donor and pretransplant recipient predicted broader posttransplant TCR diversity. Pathologically expanded recipient clonotypes increased progressively from day 30 to day 180 as diversity fell.

TCRdb's copy holds only in-frame clones and misses some; the assay was immunoSEQ multiplex PCR. The table records approximately 8,400 clones, roughly 62% of them present only once. The CDR3 is 13 amino acids. Trimming shortened V by 6 bases and J by 8 bases, and 14 bases separated the two germline ends. Germline CDR1 is SGHNT and CDR2 is YYREEE (reference sequence). The genes are TRBV5-4 and TRBJ1-4; D is unclear. This receptor was identified in a male patient aged 55 to 70 who had an allogeneic stem cell transplant from an unrelated donor, so the T cells may come from the graft donor. Some clones in this sample may be carry-over from other donors' samples. Specimen: peripheral blood mononuclear cells, collected 100 days after allogeneic stem cell transplant. CDR3 nucleotides: TGTGCCAGCAAGATGAGTGGGGAAGAAAAACTGTTTTTT. Protein: CASKMSGEEKLFF. Full variable domain (outside the CDR3, taken from reference TRBV5-4 and TRBJ1-4): ETGVTQSPTHLIKTRGQQVTLRCSSQSGHNTVSWYQQALGQGPQFIFQYYREEENGRGNFPPRFSGLQFPNYSSELNVNALELDDSALYLCASKMSGEEKLFFGSGTQLSVL.